This T cell receptor (beta chain) was sequenced for a study of cytomegalovirus exposure and HLA in healthy donors. Study-wide results and limits: There was a cluster of highly shared sequence variants that was likely a sequencing artifact. About 87% or about 30% of the time was how often most TCR beta V segments were productive, according to an earlier analysis. With later analysis, a missense DCLRE1C variant became linked to TCR beta V- and J-gene trimming.

PCR used 60 Vbeta primers and 13 Jbeta primers. Some clones are missing from TCRdb's copy, which holds only in-frame ones; the method was immunoSEQ multiplex PCR. The data hold over 55,000 clones, with less than 75% observed a single time. The CDR3 is made up of 16 amino acids. Germline CDR1 is LGHNA and CDR2 is YNFKEQ. V was clipped by 0 bases and J by 3 bases; unmatched bases: 7. Remarks on this clone: Its antigen is still unknown.

The J gene is TRBJ1-1, the V gene TRBV4-2, with 7 bases lining up with TRBD1. This receptor was taken from a man aged 35 to 55 in good health and CMV-seropositive. Sequenced material: PBMCs. The CDR3 sequence is CASSQDEQGGYTEAFF. The DNA of the CDR3 is TGTGCCAGCAGCCAAGATGAGCAGGGGGGATACACTGAAGCTTTCTTT.